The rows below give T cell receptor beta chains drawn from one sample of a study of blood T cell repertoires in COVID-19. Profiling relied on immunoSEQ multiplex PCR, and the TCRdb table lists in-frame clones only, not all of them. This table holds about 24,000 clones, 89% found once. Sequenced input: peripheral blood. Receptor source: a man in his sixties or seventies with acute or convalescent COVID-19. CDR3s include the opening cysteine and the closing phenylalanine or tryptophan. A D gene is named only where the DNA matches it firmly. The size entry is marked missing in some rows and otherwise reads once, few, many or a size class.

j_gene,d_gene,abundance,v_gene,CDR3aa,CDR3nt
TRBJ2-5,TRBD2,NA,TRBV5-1,CASSWGLAGGIQETQYF,TGCGCCAGCAGCTGGGGACTAGCGGGAGGGATCCAAGAGACCCAGTACTTC
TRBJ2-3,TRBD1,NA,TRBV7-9,CASSEQGSTDTQYF,TGTGCCAGCAGCGAACAGGGGAGCACAGATACGCAGTATTTT
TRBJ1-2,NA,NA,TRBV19,CASSMLDNYGYTF,TGTGCCAGTAGTATGCTAGATAACTATGGCTACACCTTC
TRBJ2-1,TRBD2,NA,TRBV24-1,CATSDLRTSGSIRNEQFF,TGTGCCACCAGTGATTTGCGTACTAGCGGGAGTATCAGGAATGAGCAGTTCTTC
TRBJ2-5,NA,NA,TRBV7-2,CASRRAGTKQETQYF,TGTGCCAGCAGACGGGCCGGGACAAAACAAGAGACCCAGTACTTC
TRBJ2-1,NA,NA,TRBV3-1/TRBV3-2,CASSQLGILGGPYEQFF,TGTGCCAGCAGCCAGTTAGGTATCCTGGGGGGGCCCTATGAGCAGTTCTTC
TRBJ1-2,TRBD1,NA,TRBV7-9,CASSRQGRNYGYTF,TGTGCCAGCAGCCGACAGGGGCGGAACTATGGCTACACCTTC
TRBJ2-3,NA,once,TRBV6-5,CASSPSPGIRGTQYF,TGTGCCAGCAGTCCTAGTCCGGGGATCAGGGGTACGCAGTATTTT
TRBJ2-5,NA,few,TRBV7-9,CASSLDRAQETQYF,TGTGCCAGCAGCTTAGACAGGGCCCAAGAGACCCAGTACTTC
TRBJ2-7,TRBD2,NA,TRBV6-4,CASIKRGAKWDEQYF,TGTGCCAGCATTAAGCGGGGGGCCAAATGGGACGAGCAGTACTTC
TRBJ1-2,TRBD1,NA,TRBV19,CASSTRQGEAGYTF,TGTGCCAGTAGTACACGACAGGGGGAGGCTGGCTACACCTTC
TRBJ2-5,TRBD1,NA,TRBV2,CASRTGYQETQYF,TGTGCCAGCAGGACAGGGTACCAAGAGACCCAGTACTTC
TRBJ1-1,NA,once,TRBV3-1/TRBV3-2,CASSQGFSSNTEAFF,TGTGCCAGCAGCCAAGGATTTAGCTCGAACACTGAAGCTTTCTTT
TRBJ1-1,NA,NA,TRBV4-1,CASSQDHSMNTEAFF,TGCGCCAGCAGCCAAGATCACAGCATGAACACTGAAGCTTTCTTT
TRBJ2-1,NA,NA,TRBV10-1,CASSESSVADEQFF,TGCGCCAGCAGTGAGTCCTCGGTTGCGGATGAGCAGTTCTTC
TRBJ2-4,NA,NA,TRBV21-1,CASSKRQGLAKNIQYF,TGTGCCAGCAGCAAACGACAGGGCCTAGCCAAAAACATTCAGTACTTC
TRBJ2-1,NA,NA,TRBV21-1,CASSKEPTGELAGPEGSYNEQFF,TGTGCCAGCAGCAAAGAACCCACCGGGGAACTAGCGGGGCCAGAGGGCTCCTACAATGAGCAGTTCTTC
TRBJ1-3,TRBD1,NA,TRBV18,CASSPLSQQGVKSGNTIYF,TGTGCCAGCTCACCACTCTCTCAACAGGGGGTCAAATCTGGAAACACCATATATTTT
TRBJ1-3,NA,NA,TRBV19,CASSRRDKNSGNTIYF,TGTGCCAGTAGTAGGAGGGATAAGAACTCTGGAAACACCATATATTTT
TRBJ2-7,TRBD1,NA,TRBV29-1,CSVELQGRGYEQYF,TGCAGCGTTGAACTACAGGGGAGAGGGTACGAGCAGTACTTC
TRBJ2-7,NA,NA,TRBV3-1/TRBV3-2,CASSLRDKTYEQYF,TGTGCCAGCAGCCTCCGGGACAAAACATACGAGCAGTACTTC
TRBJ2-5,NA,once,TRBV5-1,CASSLGQVQETQYF,TGCGCCAGCAGCTTGGGTCAGGTCCAAGAGACCCAGTACTTC
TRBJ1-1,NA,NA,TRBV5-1,CASSQLIEAFF,TGCGCCAGCAGCCAACTCATTGAAGCTTTCTTT
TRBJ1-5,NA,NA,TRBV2,CASSNGGPRDQPQHF,TGTGCCAGCAGCAACGGAGGGCCAAGGGATCAGCCCCAGCATTTT
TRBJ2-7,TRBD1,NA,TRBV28,CASRQGANEQYF,TGTGCCAGCCGACAGGGGGCGAACGAGCAGTACTTC
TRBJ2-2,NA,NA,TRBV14,CASSQDLRDQGTGELFF,TGTGCCAGCAGCCAAGATCTGAGGGACCAGGGGACCGGGGAGCTGTTTTTT
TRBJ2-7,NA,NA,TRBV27,CASSRASIYEQYF,TGTGCCAGCAGTAGGGCTAGCATCTACGAGCAGTACTTC
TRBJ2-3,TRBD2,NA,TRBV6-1,CASSVSSGSPTDTQYF,TGTGCCAGCAGTGTCTCTAGCGGGAGCCCCACAGATACGCAGTATTTT
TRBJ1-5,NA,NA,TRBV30,CAWQVGGGYQPQHF,TGTGCCTGGCAGGTTGGGGGGGGATATCAGCCCCAGCATTTT
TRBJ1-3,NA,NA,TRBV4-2,CASSQEVQGSGNTIYF,TGTGCCAGCAGCCAAGAAGTACAGGGCTCTGGAAACACCATATATTTT
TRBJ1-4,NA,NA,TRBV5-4,CASSFNRDGGEKLFF,TGTGCCAGCAGCTTTAACAGGGATGGTGGGGAAAAACTGTTTTTT
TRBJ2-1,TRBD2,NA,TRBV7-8,CASRSQRGAGNEQFF,TGTGCCAGCAGATCACAGCGGGGGGCGGGGAATGAGCAGTTCTTC
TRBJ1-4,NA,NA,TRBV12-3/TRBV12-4,CASREANEKLFF,TGTGCCAGCAGGGAGGCTAATGAAAAACTGTTTTTT
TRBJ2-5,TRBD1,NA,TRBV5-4,CASSVVTGEETQYF,TGTGCCAGCAGCGTCGTAACAGGGGAAGAGACCCAGTACTTC
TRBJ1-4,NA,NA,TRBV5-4,CASSLAGGEKLFF,TGTGCCAGCAGCTTGGCCGGGGGGGAAAAACTGTTTTTT
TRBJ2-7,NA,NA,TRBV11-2,CASSLILGRGDEQYF,TGTGCCAGCAGCTTAATCTTAGGCAGGGGAGACGAGCAGTACTTC
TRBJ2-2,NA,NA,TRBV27,CASSLLLNRNTGELFF,TGTGCCAGCAGTTTATTACTCAACAGGAACACCGGGGAGCTGTTTTTT
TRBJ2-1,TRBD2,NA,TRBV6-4,CASSETSGTYNEQFF,TGTGCCAGCAGTGAGACTAGCGGGACCTACAATGAGCAGTTCTTC
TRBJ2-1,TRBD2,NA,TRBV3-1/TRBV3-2,CASSSRGGRNNEQFF,TGTGCCAGCAGCTCGCGGGGGGGCCGAAACAATGAGCAGTTCTTC